This record looks at one TCR beta chain sequence and its context. The target antigen is unknown. The entry originates in a study of T cell repertoires in cytomegalovirus infection. Study at large: Used in the study were CMV epitopes, some recently identified and HLA-C-restricted, others well-studied and HLA-B-restricted. It can be stated that public TCR beta signatures indicated CMV infection as well as a matching HLA type.

Per the germline V gene, CDR1 is WSHSY and CDR2 is SAAADI. V dropped 5 bases and J dropped 3; count of bases not matched to a gene: 10. The length of the CDR3 is 15 residues. One entry per CDR3 protein results from TCRdb running MiXCR on the reads. The repertoire holds approximately 1,000,000 distinct CDR3 sequences, with around 31% as singletons. General study results and limits: The ex vivo response showed dominance by HLA-C-restricted CMV-specific TCR beta clonotypes. People with CMV and the relevant HLA were identified by cumulative public TCR beta family frequency.

This TCR was recovered from a human donor in good health (CMV status not recorded). Some clones in this sample may be carry-over from other donors' samples. The sequencing used cultured CD8+ T cells from PBMCs, collected from culture after CMV antigen stimulation. This chain uses TRBV10-2 with TRBJ2-7, with TRBD1 matching over 7 bases. Here the CDR3 DNA reads TGCGCCAGCAGTCCTAATGCTGACAGGGTCTACGAGCAGTACGTC. Amino acids: CASSPNADRVYEQYV.